This T cell receptor (beta chain) was identified in a study of CD8 T cells in Susac syndrome. Random hexamers were used to reverse transcribe an amount of roughly 0.5 to 1 ug RNA. The CDR3 of TCR beta was amplified by immunoSEQ multiplex PCR across 54 Vbeta and 13 Jbeta. One entry per CDR3 protein, called by TCRdb with MiXCR from the immunoSEQ multiplex PCR reads. The repertoire holds 130,000 or so distinct CDR3 sequences, with 91% as singletons. This CDR3 region has 18 residues. Germline CDR1 and CDR2: ENHRY and SYGVKD. V dropped 0 bases and J dropped 0; count of bases not matched to a gene: 6. This chain connects TRBV10-3 to TRBJ2-7; 12 nucleotides agree with TRBD1. Specimen: CD8+ T cells from PBMCs. The clonotype originates from a human donor with multiple sclerosis. CDR3 coding DNA: TGTGCCATCAGTGAGTCCCCCCGGGACAGGGGGCCCTCCTACGAGCAGTACTTC. Its protein is CAISESPRDRGPSYEQYF.